This T cell receptor beta chain was found in a study of blood T cell repertoires in COVID-19. Turning to the study itself: Spain, Italy and the United States supplied samples that represented acute and convalescent COVID-19. The analysed material was cDNA or gDNA that came from T cells, B-cell-depleted T cells, or PBMCs.

In the original processing: Amplification from reference gene primers served as the basis for estimated nucleated cell counts. Clones were read by immunoSEQ multiplex PCR, and TCRdb kept only the in-frame ones, dropping some. The D gene and trimming were derived from the DNA, and the V and J assignments and clone size from that table. The data show tens of thousands of clones, 70% to 85% seen once. V lost 3 bases and J 7 bases, leaving 10 bases between the germline ends. The CDR3 consists of 13 residues. Per the germline V gene, CDR1 is MDHEN and CDR2 is SYDVKM. The chain links TRBV28 to TRBJ1-5; D unresolved. This receptor was identified in a man in his sixties with active or convalescent COVID-19. The material sequenced was peripheral blood. CDR3 nucleotides: TGTGCCAGCAGTTTGCAGTTACAGCAGCCCCAGCATTTT. It translates to CASSLQLQQPQHF. The whole variable domain, filled in from reference TRBV28 and TRBJ1-5, reads DVKVTQSSRYLVKRTGEKVFLECVQDMDHENMFWYRQDPGLGLRLIYFSYDVKMKEKGDIPEGYSVSREKKERFSLILESASTNQTSMYLCASSLQLQQPQHFGDGTRLSIL.